The entry below describes one TCR beta chain. Per the authors' pipeline: Nucleated cell counts were estimated from reference gene primer amplification. The protocol was immunoSEQ multiplex PCR, while the TCRdb copy is restricted to in-frame clones and leaves out a portion. Clonal size and the V and J genes are those of that table, whereas D and trimming came from the DNA. The data hold tens of thousands of clones, with around 90% observed a single time. The sample belongs to a study of blood T cell repertoires in COVID-19. The wider study: Acute-phase and convalescent COVID-19 samples originated in the United States, Italy and Spain. The analysed material was cDNA or gDNA that came from T cells, B-cell-depleted T cells, or PBMCs.

This receptor was obtained from a woman older than 75 with active COVID-19. The sequenced sample consisted of peripheral blood.

The CDR3 loop is CASSSTSPTYEQYF. The CDR3 coding sequence is TGTGCCAGCAGTTCCACTAGCCCGACCTACGAGCAGTACTTC. The chain carries TRBV28 and TRBJ2-7; TRBD2 might be the D (6 bases). This CDR3 has 14 amino acids. The V gene's germline CDR1 is MDHEN and CDR2 SYDVKM. Trimming took 4 bases from V and 2 from J, leaving 12 bases between them.